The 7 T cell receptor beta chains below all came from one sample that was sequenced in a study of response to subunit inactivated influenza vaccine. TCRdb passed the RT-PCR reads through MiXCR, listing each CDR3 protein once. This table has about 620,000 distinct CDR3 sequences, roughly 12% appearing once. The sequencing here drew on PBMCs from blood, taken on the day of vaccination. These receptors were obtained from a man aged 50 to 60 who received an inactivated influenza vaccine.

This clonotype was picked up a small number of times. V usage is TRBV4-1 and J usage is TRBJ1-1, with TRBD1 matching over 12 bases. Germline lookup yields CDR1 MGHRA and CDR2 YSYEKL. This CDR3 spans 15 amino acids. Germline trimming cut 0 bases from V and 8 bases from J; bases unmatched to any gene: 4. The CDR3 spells CASSQDGGTGGEAFF. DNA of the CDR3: TGCGCCAGCAGCCAAGACGGGGGGACAGGGGGCGAAGCTTTCTTT.

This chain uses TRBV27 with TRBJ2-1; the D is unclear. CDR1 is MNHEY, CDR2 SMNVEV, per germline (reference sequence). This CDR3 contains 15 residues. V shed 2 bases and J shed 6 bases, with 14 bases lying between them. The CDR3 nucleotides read TGTGCCAGCAGTTTAAGTCGGTTAGGCGGCAATGAGCAGTTCTTC. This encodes CASSLSRLGGNEQFF.

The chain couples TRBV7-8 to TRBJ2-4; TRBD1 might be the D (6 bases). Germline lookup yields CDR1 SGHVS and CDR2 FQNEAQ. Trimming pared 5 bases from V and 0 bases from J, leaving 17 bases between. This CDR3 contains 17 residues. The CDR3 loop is CASSPYRQVLAKNIQYF. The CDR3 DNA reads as TGTGCCAGCAGCCCCTACCGACAGGTTCTAGCCAAAAACATTCAGTACTTC. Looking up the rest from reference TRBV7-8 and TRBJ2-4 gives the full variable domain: GAGVSQSPRYKVAKRGQDVALRCDPISGHVSLFWYQQALGQGPEFLTYFQNEAQLDKSGLPSDRFFAERPEGSVSTLKIQRTQQEDSAVYLCASSPYRQVLAKNIQYFGAGTRLSVL.

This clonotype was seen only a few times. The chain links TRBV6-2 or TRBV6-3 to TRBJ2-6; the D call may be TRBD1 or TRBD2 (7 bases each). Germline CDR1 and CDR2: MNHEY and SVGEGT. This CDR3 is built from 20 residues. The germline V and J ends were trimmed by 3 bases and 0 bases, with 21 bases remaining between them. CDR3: CASSYLSRGGGSSGANVLTF. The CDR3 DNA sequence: TGTGCCAGCAGTTATCTCTCCCGGGGAGGGGGCAGCTCTGGGGCCAACGTCCTGACTTTC.

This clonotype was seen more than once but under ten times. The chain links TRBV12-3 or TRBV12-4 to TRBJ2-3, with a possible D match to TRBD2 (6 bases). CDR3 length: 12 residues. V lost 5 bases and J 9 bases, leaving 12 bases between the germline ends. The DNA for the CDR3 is TGTGCCAGCAGTCCCCGACTAGTCACGCAGTATTTT. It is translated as CASSPRLVTQYF.

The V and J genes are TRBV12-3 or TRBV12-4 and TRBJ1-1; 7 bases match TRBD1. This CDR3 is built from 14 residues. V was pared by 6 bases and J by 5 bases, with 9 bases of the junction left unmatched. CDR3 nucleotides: TGTGCCAGCAGCGAACAGGGGAGGGATACTGAAGCTTTCTTT. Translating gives CASSEQGRDTEAFF.

This chain's CDR3 is CASSDLGGGETQYF. The CDR3 DNA reads as TGCGCCAGCAGCGATTTAGGGGGAGGGGAGACCCAGTACTTC. The chain couples TRBV5-1 to TRBJ2-5, with a possible D match to TRBD2 (7 bases). The germline CDR1 and CDR2 sequences are SGHRS and YFSETQ. CDR3 size: 14 residues. V lost 4 bases and J 5 bases, leaving 15 bases between the germline ends.